Below are 2 T cell receptor beta chains sequenced from a single sample in a study of neoadjuvant anti-PD-1 for oral cavity cancer. Time point reported: after neoadjuvant nivolumab, at surgical resection. The data were produced by immunoSEQ multiplex PCR, yet TCRdb's version contains in-frame clones alone and is incomplete. The data contain about 37,000 clones, 38% of them seen just once; the ten biggest clones take up more than 15%. The sample consisted of tumor tissue, taken after nivolumab (anti-PD-1) treatment. Receptor source: a person aged 35 to 85 with oral cavity squamous cell carcinoma.

This clone was counted at least ten times. V usage is TRBV9 and J usage is TRBJ2-6; no definite D call. V dropped 1 base and J dropped 1 base, with 6 bases sitting between them. The length of the CDR3 is 15 residues. From germline, CDR1 is SGDLS and CDR2 YYNGEE. The CDR3 DNA is TGTGCCAGCAGCGTAAAGTCTTCTGGGGCCAACGTCCTGACTTTC. It encodes CASSVKSSGANVLTF.

This clone was seen a few times. CDR3 residues: CASSQGIGAGELFF. CDR3 nucleotide sequence: TGCGCCAGCAGTCAGGGGATTGGGGCCGGGGAGCTGTTTTTT. This sequence joins TRBV10-2 and TRBJ2-2; possible D gene TRBD1, 6 bases. CDR1 WSHSY and CDR2 SAAADI come from the germline V gene. Deletions cut 5 bases from V and 6 bases from J, with 13 bases between. This CDR3 region has 14 residues.